This TCR beta chain was sequenced for a study of cytomegalovirus exposure and HLA in healthy donors. Study-level findings and limits: Rare TCR sequences dominated, though some public TCRs recurred in many donors. The classifier was said to identify cytomegalovirus status with high specificity and sensitivity. Overall, approximately 150 TCR beta chains were annotated as cytomegalovirus-associated.

The CDR3 length is 15 residues. With 1 base clipped from V and 4 bases from J, the junction kept 4 bases outside the gene matches. Germline V lookup: CDR1 SGHTA, CDR2 FQGTGA. Remarks on this clone: What it binds is not known.

Data came from immunoSEQ multiplex PCR; TCRdb stores just in-frame clones and leaves some out. This table holds some 150,000 clones, 90% to 95% found once. The sequenced material came from PBMCs. The chain couples TRBV7-3 to TRBJ2-1; 7 nucleotides match TRBD2. The sequence was obtained from a young man in good health and CMV-seronegative. This CDR3 reads CASSLSSSGYNEQFF. CDR3 DNA: TGTGCCAGCAGCTTAAGCTCTAGCGGTTACAATGAGCAGTTCTTC.